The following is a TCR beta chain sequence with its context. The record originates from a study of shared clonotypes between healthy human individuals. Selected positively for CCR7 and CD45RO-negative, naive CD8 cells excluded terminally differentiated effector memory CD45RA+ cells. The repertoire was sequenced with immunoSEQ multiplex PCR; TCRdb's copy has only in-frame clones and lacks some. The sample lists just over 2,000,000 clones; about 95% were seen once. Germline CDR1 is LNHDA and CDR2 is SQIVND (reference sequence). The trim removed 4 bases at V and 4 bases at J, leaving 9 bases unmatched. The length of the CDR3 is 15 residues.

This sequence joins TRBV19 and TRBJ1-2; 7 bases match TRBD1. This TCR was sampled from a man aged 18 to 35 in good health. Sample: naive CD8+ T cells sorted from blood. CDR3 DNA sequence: TGTGCCAGTAGTACGGAGGGGGCGCCTTTCTATGGCTACACCTTC. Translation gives CASSTEGAPFYGYTF.